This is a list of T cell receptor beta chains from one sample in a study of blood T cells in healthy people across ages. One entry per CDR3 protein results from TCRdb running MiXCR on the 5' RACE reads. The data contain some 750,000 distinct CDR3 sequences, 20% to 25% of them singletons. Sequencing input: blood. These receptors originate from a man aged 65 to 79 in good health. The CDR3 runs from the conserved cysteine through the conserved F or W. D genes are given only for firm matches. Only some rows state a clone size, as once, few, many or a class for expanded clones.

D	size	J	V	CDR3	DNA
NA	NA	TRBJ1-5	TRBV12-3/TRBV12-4	CASRIRVGQPQHF	TGTGCCAGCAGGATCAGAGTTGGGCAGCCCCAGCATTTT
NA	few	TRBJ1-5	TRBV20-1	CSARDLKAQHF	TGCAGTGCTAGAGATTTGAAGGCCCAGCATTTT
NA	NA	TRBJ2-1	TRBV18	CASSPPWSSYNEQFF	TGTGCCAGCTCACCCCCATGGAGCTCCTACAATGAGCAGTTCTTC
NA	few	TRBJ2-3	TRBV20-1	CSVRPPGGTDTQYF	TGCAGTGTTAGACCCCCTGGGGGCACAGATACGCAGTATTTT
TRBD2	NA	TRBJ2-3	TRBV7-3	CASSTSGIRKGGDTQYF	TGTGCCAGCAGTACTAGCGGGATTAGAAAAGGGGGAGATACGCAGTATTTT
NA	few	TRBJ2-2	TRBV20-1	CSAKAGANTGELFF	TGCAGTGCTAAAGCGGGCGCGAACACCGGGGAGCTGTTTTTT
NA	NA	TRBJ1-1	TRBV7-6	CASRRDLAPNTEAFF	TGTGCCAGCAGACGGGACCTAGCGCCCAACACTGAAGCTTTCTTT
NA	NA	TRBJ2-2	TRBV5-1	CASRGGVTNTGELFF	TGCGCCAGCAGGGGCGGAGTAACGAACACCGGGGAGCTGTTTTTT
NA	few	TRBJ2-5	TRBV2	CASSGFETQYF	TGTGCCAGCTCGGGTTTCGAGACCCAGTACTTC
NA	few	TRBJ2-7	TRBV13	CASSLARVLGEQYF	TGTGCCAGCAGCTTAGCCCGGGTATTGGGGGAGCAGTACTTC
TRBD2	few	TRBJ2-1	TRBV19	CASSITLAGEYNEQFF	TGTGCCAGTAGTATCACACTAGCGGGGGAATACAATGAGCAGTTCTTC
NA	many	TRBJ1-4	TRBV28	CASSKTTVATNEKLFF	TGTGCCAGCAGTAAGACGACCGTGGCAACTAATGAAAAACTGTTTTTT
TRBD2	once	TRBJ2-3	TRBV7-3	CASSLAGGPGGTDTQYF	TGTGCCAGCAGCTTAGCGGGAGGCCCAGGGGGCACAGATACGCAGTATTTT
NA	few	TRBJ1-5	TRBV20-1	CSASMSRADQPQHF	TGCAGTGCTAGTATGTCCAGGGCGGATCAGCCCCAGCATTTT
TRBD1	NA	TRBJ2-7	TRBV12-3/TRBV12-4	CASSRRDRGTYEQYF	TGTGCCAGCAGCCGACGGGACAGGGGGACCTACGAGCAGTACTTC
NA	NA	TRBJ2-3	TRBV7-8	CASSLAGFASTDTQYF	TGTGCCAGCAGCTTAGCGGGCTTTGCTAGCACAGATACGCAGTATTTT
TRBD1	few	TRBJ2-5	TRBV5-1	CASNHGQGAQETQYF	TGCGCCAGCAACCACGGACAGGGGGCCCAAGAGACCCAGTACTTC
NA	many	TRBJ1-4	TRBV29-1	CSVEGQVGKLFF	TGCAGCGTTGAGGGGCAGGTTGGCAAACTGTTTTTT
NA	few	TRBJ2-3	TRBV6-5	CASREEGGADTQYF	TGTGCCAGCAGGGAAGAAGGGGGTGCAGATACGCAGTATTTT
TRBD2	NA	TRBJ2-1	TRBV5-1	CASSSLTSGGTEQFF	TGCGCCAGCAGCTCATTGACTAGCGGGGGGACTGAGCAGTTCTTC
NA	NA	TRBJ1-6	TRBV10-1	CASSELCILPRNSPLHF	TGCGCCAGCAGTGAGTTGTGCATCCTTCCTCGTAATTCACCCCTCCACTTT
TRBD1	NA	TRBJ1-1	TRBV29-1	CSVDTGGRYTEAFF	TGCAGCGTTGATACAGGGGGCCGGTACACTGAAGCTTTCTTT
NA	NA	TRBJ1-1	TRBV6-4	CASSEGTGTAFF	TGTGCCAGCAGTGAAGGGACCGGGACCGCTTTCTTT
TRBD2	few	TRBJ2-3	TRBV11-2	CASSARLAGSTDTQYF	TGTGCCAGCAGCGCCCGACTAGCGGGAAGCACAGATACGCAGTATTTT
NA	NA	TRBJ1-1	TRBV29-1	CSAEEAFF	TGCAGCGCAGAAGAAGCTTTCTTT
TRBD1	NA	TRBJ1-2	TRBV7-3	CASSLTASGTGGINGYTF	TGTGCCAGCAGCTTAACCGCCTCCGGGACAGGGGGCATCAATGGCTACACCTTC
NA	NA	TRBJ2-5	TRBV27	CASSFGFDQETQYF	TGTGCCAGCAGTTTTGGGTTCGACCAAGAGACCCAGTACTTC
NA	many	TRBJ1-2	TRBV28	CASSFAGNHYGYTF	TGTGCCAGCAGTTTCGCAGGGAACCACTATGGCTACACCTTC
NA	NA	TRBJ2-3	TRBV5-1	CASSLGASFVTDTQYF	TGCGCCAGCAGCTTGGGGGCCTCTTTCGTGACAGATACGCAGTATTTT
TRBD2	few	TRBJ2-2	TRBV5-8	CASSFKRGSNTGELFF	TGTGCCAGCAGCTTCAAGCGGGGGTCGAACACCGGGGAGCTGTTTTTT
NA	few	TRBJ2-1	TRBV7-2	CASSEGGVNNEQFF	TGTGCCAGCAGTGAGGGGGGAGTTAACAATGAGCAGTTCTTC
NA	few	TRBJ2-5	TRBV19	CASSQGTRGETQYF	TGTGCCAGCTCACAGGGGACTAGGGGGGAGACCCAGTACTTC
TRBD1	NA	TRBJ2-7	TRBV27	CASSLGDRGPKQYF	TGTGCCAGCAGTTTAGGTGACAGGGGCCCCAAGCAGTACTTC
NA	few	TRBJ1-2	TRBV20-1	CSAPYRVGGYTF	TGCAGTGCTCCCTACAGGGTAGGGGGCTACACCTTC
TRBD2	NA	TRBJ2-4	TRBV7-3	CASSSRTSGSRDIQYF	TGTGCCAGCAGCTCGCGGACTAGCGGGAGTCGGGACATTCAGTACTTC
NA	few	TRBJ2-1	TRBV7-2	CASSTSPNAEQFF	TGTGCCAGCAGCACTAGTCCCAACGCTGAGCAGTTCTTC
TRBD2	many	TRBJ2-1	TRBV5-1	CASSLVLAGSYNEQFF	TGCGCCAGCAGCTTGGTTCTAGCGGGGTCCTACAATGAGCAGTTCTTC
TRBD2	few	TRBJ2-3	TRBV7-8	CASSISGDLDTQYF	TGTGCCAGCAGCATTAGCGGGGACCTCGATACGCAGTATTTT
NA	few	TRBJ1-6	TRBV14	CASSQGRASRSPLHF	TGTGCCAGCAGCCAAGGTCGGGCCTCCAGATCACCCCTCCACTTT
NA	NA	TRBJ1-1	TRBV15	CATSSDRVYTEAFF	TGTGCCACCAGCAGCGACAGAGTCTACACTGAAGCTTTCTTT
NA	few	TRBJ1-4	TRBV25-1	CASPDGWRTNEKLFF	TGTGCCAGCCCAGACGGGTGGAGGACTAATGAAAAACTGTTTTTT
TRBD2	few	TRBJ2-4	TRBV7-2	CASSLVAGVLAKNIQYF	TGTGCCAGCAGCTTAGTGGCGGGGGTCCTAGCCAAAAACATTCAGTACTTC
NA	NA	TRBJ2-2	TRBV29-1	CSARTAANTGELFF	TGCAGCGCACGGACAGCAGCGAACACCGGGGAGCTGTTTTTT
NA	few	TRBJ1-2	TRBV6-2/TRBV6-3	CASSYGQGNGYTF	TGTGCCAGCAGTTACGGGCAGGGAAATGGCTACACCTTC
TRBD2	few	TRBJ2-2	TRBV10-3	CAISERAGANTGELFF	TGTGCCATCAGTGAACGAGCGGGGGCGAACACCGGGGAGCTGTTTTTT
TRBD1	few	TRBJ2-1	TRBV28	CASSLFWTGWNEQFF	TGTGCCAGCAGTTTATTCTGGACAGGGTGGAATGAGCAGTTCTTC
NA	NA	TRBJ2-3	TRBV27	CASRGLNTQYF	TGTGCCAGCAGGGGGCTTAATACGCAGTATTTT
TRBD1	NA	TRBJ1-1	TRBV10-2	CASRRDSNTEAFF	TGCGCCAGCAGGAGGGACAGCAACACTGAAGCTTTCTTT
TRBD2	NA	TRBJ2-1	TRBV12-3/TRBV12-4	CASSFEGLAGGEPYF	TGTGCCAGCAGTTTCGAGGGTCTCGCGGGGGGCGAGCCGTACTTC
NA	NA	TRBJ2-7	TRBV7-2	CASSLAGNLREQYF	TGTGCCAGCAGCTTGGCAGGGAACCTACGCGAGCAGTACTTC